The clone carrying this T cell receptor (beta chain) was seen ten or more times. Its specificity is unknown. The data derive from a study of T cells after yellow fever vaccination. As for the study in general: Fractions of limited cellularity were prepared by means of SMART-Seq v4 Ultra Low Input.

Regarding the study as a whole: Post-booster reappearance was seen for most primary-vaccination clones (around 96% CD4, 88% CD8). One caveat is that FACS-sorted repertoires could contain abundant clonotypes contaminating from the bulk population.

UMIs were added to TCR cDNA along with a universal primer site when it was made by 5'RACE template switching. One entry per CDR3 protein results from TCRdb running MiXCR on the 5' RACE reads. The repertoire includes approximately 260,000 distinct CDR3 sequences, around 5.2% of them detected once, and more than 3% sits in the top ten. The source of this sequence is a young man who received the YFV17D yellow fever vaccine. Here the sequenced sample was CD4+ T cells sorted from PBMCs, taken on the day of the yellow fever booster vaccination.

In DNA form, the CDR3 reads TGTGCCAGCAGCCTGGGGGACAGGGGAGCAGAGACCCAGTACTTC. Its translation: CASSLGDRGAETQYF. V usage is TRBV5-5 and J usage is TRBJ2-5, with 10 bases identical to TRBD1. From germline, CDR1 is SGHKS and CDR2 YYEKEE (reference sequence). This CDR3 comprises 15 residues. Germline trimming cut 4 bases from V and 4 bases from J; bases unmatched to any gene: 7.